This T cell receptor beta chain was obtained from a study of cytomegalovirus exposure and HLA in healthy donors. About this clone: The target antigen is unknown.

Whole-study results and caveats: Some TCR beta chains (roughly 160 of them) were listed as cytomegalovirus-associated.

PCR primers comprised 60 Vbeta and 13 Jbeta primers. Clones were sequenced by immunoSEQ multiplex PCR, and TCRdb holds only the in-frame ones, with some missing. The table lists about 110,000 clones, roughly 70% of them singletons, with more than 0.7% in the top ten. The germline gives CDR1 MNHNY, CDR2 SVGAGI (reference sequence). With V trimmed by 7 bases and J by 5 bases, 9 bases remained unmatched. CDR3 length: 14 amino acids. The chain couples TRBV6-6 to TRBJ1-1; TRBD1 aligns across 8 bases. The source material was PBMCs. The clonotype originates from a woman under 40 in good health and CMV-seronegative. CDR3 loop: CASTVTGEGTEAFF. The CDR3 nucleotides are TGTGCCAGCACTGTGACAGGGGAAGGGACTGAAGCTTTCTTT.